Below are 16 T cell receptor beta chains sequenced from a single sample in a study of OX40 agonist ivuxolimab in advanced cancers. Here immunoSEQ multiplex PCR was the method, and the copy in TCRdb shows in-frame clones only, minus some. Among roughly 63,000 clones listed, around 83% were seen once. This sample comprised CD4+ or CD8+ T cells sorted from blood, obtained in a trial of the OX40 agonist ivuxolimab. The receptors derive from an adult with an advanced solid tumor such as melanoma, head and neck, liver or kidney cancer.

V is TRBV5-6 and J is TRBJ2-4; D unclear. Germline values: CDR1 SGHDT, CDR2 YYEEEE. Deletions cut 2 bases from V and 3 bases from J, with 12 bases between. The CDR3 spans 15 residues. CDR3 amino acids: CASSFGWRNKNIQYF. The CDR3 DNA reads TGTGCCAGCAGCTTTGGGTGGAGAAACAAAAACATTCAGTACTTC.

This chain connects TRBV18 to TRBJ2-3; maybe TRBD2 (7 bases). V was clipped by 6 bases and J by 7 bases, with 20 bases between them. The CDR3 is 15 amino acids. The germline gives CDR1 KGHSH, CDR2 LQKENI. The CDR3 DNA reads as TGTGCCAGCTCCCTCGCGGGGGACACGACGAATACGCAGTATTTT. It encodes CASSLAGDTTNTQYF.

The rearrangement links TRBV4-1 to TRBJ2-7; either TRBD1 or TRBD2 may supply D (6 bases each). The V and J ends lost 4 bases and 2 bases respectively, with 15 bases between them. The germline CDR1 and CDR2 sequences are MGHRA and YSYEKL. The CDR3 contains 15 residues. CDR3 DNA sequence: TGCGCCAGCAGCCCTGAACGGGGGCGCACCTACGAGCAGTACTTC. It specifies CASSPERGRTYEQYF.

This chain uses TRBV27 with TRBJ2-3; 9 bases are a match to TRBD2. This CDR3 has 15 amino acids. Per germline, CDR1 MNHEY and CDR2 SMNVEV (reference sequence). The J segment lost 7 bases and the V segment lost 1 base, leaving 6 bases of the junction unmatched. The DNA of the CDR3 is TGTGCCAGCAGTTTATTAGCGGGGGTTGATTATACGCAGTATTTT. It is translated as CASSLLAGVDYTQYF.

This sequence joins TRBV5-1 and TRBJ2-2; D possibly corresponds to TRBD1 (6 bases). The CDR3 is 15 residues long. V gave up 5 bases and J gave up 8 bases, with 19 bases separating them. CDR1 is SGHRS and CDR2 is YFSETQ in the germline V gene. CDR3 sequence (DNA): TGCGCCAGCAGAGACCAGGGGCTAGTTGCGGGGGAGCTGTTTTTT. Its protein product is CASRDQGLVAGELFF. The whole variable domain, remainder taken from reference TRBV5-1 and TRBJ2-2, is KAGVTQTPRYLIKTRGQQVTLSCSPISGHRSVSWYQQTPGQGLQFLFEYFSETQRNKGNFPGRFSGRQFSNSRSEMNVSTLELGDSALYLCASRDQGLVAGELFFGEGSRLTVL.

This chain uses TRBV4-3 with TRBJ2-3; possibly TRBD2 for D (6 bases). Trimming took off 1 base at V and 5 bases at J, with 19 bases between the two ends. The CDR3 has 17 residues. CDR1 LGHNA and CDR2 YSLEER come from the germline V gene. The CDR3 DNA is TGCGCCAGCAGCCAAGCTACCAAGGCGGGGAGGCGAGATACGCAGTATTTT. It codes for CASSQATKAGRRDTQYF.

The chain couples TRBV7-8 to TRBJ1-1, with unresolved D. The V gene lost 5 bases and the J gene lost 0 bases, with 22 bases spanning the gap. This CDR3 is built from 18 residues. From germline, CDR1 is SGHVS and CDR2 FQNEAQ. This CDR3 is CASSPRQGSSDLNTEAFF. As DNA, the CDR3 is TGTGCCAGCAGCCCCAGACAAGGGAGTTCCGATTTGAACACTGAAGCTTTCTTT. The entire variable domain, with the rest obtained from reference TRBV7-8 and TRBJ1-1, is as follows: GAGVSQSPRYKVAKRGQDVALRCDPISGHVSLFWYQQALGQGPEFLTYFQNEAQLDKSGLPSDRFFAERPEGSVSTLKIQRTQQEDSAVYLCASSPRQGSSDLNTEAFFGQGTRLTVV.

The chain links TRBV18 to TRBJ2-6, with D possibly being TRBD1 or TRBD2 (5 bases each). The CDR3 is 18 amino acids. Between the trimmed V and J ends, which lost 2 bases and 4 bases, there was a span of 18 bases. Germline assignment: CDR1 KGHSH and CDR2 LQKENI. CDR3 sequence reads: CASSPWDALAGGANVLTF. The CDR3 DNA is TGTGCCAGCTCACCATGGGACGCCCTAGCAGGGGGGGCCAACGTCCTGACTTTC.

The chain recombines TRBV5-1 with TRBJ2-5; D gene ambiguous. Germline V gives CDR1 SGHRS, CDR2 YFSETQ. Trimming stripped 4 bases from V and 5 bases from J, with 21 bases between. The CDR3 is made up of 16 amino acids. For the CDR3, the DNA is TGCGCCAGCAGCCCGGGTTCCTCAGGCATGGCGGAGACCCAGTACTTC. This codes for CASSPGSSGMAETQYF.

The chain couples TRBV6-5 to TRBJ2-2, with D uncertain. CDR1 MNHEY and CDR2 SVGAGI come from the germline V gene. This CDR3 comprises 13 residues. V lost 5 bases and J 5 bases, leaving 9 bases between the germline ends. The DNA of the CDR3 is TGTGCCAGCAGTAAATCAGGAACCGGGGAGCTGTTTTTT. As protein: CASSKSGTGELFF.

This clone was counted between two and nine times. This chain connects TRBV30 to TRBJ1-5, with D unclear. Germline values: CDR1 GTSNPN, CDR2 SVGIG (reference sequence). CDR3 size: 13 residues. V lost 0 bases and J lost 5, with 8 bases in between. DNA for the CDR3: TGTGCCTGGAGTGTATTTTGGGATCAGCCCCAGCATTTT. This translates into CAWSVFWDQPQHF.

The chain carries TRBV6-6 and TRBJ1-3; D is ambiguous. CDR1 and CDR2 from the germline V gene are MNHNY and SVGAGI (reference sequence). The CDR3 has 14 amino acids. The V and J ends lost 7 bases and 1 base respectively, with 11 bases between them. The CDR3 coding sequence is TGTGCCAGCATCCCCCGCCTGTCTGGAAACACCATATATTTT. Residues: CASIPRLSGNTIYF.

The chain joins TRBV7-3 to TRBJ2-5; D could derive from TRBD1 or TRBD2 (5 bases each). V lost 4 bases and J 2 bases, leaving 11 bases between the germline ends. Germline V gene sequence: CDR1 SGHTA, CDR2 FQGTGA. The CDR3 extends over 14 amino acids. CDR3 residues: CASSSGRLQETQYF. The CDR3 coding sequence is TGTGCCAGCAGCTCGGGACGGCTACAAGAGACCCAGTACTTC.

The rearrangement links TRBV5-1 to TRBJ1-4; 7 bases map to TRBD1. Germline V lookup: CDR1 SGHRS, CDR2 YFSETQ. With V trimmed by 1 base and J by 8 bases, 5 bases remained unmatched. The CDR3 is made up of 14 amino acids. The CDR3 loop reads CASSLTQGGEKLFF. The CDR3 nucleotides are TGCGCCAGCAGCTTGACCCAGGGGGGGGAAAAACTGTTTTTT.

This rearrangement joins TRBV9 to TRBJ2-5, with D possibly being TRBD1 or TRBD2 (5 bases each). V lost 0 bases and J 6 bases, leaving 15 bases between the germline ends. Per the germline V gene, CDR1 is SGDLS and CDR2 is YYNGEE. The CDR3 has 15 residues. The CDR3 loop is CASSVDGAPAKTQYF. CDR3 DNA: TGTGCCAGCAGCGTAGACGGGGCGCCGGCGAAGACCCAGTACTTC.

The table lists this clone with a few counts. In DNA form, the CDR3 reads TGTGCCTGGGGGACCGGGGGCCTGGGAGAGACCCAGTACTTC. Translation gives CAWGTGGLGETQYF. V is TRBV30 and J is TRBJ2-5; perhaps D is TRBD1 or TRBD2 (6 bases each). With 5 bases removed from V and 4 bases from J, the gap between germline ends came to 17 bases. The CDR3 has 14 amino acids. The germline CDR1 and CDR2 sequences are GTSNPN and SVGIG (reference sequence). Drawing the rest from reference TRBV30 and TRBJ2-5, the complete variable domain is SQTIHQWPATLVQPVGSPLSLECTVEGTSNPNLYWYRQAAGRGLQLLFYSVGIGQISSEVPQNLSASRPQDRQFILSSKKLLLSDSGFYLCAWGTGGLGETQYFGPGTRLLVL.